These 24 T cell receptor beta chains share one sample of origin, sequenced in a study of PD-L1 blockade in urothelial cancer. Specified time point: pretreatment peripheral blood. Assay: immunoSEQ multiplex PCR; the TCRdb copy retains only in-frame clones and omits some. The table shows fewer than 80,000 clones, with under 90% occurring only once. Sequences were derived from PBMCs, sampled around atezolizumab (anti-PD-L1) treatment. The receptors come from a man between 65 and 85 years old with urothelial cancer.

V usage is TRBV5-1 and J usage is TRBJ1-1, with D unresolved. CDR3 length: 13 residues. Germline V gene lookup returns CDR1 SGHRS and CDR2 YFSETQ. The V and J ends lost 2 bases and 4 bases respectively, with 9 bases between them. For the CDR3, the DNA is TGCGCCAGCAGCTTCGCGGGAGGCACTGAAGCTTTCTTT. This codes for CASSFAGGTEAFF.

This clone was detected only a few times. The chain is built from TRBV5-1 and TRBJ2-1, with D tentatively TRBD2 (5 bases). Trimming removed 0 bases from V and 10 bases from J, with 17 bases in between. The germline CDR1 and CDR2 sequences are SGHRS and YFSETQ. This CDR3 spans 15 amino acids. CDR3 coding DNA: TGCGCCAGCAGCTTGGACGGGATTGATTCACGGGAGCAGTTCTTC. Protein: CASSLDGIDSREQFF.

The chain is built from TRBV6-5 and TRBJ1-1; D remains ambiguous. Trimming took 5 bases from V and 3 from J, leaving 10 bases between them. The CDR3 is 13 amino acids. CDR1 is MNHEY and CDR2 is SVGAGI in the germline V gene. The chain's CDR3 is CASSTQRDTEAFF. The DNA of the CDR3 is TGTGCCAGCAGTACTCAGCGGGACACTGAAGCTTTCTTT.

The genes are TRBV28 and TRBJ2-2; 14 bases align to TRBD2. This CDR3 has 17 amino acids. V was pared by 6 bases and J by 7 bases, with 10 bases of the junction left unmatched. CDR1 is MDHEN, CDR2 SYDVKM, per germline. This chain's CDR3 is CASRGIGLAGGGGELFF. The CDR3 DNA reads TGTGCCAGCAGGGGAATTGGACTAGCGGGAGGAGGCGGGGAGCTGTTTTTT.

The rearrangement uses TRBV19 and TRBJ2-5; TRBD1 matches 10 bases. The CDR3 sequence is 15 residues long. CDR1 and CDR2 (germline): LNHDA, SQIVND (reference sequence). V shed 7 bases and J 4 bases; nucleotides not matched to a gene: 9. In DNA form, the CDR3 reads TGTGCCAGTACTCAAGGGACAGGGGTACGAGAGACCCAGTACTTC. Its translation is CASTQGTGVRETQYF.

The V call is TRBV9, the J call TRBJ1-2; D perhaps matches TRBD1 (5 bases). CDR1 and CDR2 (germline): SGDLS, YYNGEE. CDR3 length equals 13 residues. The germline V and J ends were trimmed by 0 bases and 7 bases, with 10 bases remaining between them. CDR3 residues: CASSVGREGGYTF. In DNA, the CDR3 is TGTGCCAGCAGCGTAGGCAGGGAAGGTGGCTACACCTTC.

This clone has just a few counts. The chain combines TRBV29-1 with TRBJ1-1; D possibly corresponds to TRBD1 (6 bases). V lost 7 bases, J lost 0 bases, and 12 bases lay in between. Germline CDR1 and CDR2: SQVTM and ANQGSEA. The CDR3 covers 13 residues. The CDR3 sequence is CSGGRQVNTEAFF. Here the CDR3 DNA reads TGCAGCGGTGGTAGACAGGTGAACACTGAAGCTTTCTTT.

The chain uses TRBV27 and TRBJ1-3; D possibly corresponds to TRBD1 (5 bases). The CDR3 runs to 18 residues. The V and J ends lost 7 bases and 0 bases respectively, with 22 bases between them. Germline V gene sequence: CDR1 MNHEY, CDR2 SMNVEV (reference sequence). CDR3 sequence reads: CASKKDGSTVPSGNTIYF. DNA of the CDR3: TGTGCCAGCAAAAAGGATGGGTCGACAGTGCCCTCTGGAAACACCATATATTTT.

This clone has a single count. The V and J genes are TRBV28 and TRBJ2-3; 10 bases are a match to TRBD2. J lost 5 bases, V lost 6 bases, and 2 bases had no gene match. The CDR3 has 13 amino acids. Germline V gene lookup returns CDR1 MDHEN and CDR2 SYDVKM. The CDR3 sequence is CASRRLAGDTQYF. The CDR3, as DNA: TGTGCCAGCAGACGACTAGCGGGAGATACGCAGTATTTT.

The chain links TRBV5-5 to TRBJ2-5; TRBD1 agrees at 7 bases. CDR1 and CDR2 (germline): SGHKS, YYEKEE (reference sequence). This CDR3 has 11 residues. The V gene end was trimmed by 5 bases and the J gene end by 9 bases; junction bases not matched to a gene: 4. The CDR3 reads CASRTTGPQYF. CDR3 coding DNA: TGTGCCAGCAGAACGACAGGGCCCCAGTACTTC. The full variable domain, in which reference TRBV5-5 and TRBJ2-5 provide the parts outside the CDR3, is DAGVTQSPTHLIKTRGQQVTLRCSPISGHKSVSWYQQVLGQGPQFIFQYYEKEERGRGNFPDRFSARQFPNYSSELNVNALLLGDSALYLCASRTTGPQYFGPGTRLLVL.

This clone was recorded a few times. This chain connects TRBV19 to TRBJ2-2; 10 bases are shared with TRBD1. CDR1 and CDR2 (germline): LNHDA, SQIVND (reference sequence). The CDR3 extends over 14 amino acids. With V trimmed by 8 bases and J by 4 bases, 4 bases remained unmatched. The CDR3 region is CASSDRGATGELFF. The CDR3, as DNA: TGTGCCAGTTCGGACAGGGGGGCCACCGGGGAGCTGTTTTTT.

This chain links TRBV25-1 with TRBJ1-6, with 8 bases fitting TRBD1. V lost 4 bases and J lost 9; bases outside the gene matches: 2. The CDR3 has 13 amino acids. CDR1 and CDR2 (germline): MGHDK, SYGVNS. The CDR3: CASSGQGTSPLHF. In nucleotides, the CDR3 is TGTGCCAGCAGTGGACAGGGGACTTCACCCCTCCACTTT.

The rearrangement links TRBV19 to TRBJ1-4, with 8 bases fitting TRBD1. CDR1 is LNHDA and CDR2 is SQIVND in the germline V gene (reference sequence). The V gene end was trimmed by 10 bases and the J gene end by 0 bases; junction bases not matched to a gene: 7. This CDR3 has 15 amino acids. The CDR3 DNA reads TGTGCCAATTGGACAGGGTGGGCAACTAATGAAAAACTGTTTTTT. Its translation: CANWTGWATNEKLFF.

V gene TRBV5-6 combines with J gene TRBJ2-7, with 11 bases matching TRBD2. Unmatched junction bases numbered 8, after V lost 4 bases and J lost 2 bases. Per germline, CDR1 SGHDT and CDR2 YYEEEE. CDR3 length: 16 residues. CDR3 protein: CASSPATSGDAYEQYF. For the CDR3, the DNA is TGTGCCAGCAGCCCCGCGACTAGCGGGGATGCCTACGAGCAGTACTTC.

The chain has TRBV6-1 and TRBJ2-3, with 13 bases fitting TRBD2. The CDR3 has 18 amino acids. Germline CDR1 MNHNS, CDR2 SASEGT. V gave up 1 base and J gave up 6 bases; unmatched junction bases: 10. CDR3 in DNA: TGTGCCAGCAGTGAAGAGGCCAGACTAGCGGGAGGCCGGGATACGCAGTATTTT. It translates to CASSEEARLAGGRDTQYF.

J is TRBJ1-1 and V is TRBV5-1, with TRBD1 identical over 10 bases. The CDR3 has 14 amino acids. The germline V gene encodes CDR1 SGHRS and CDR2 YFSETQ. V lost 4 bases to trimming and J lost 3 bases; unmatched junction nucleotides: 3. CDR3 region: CASSPGTGDTEAFF. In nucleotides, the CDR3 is TGCGCCAGCAGCCCCGGGACAGGGGACACTGAAGCTTTCTTT.

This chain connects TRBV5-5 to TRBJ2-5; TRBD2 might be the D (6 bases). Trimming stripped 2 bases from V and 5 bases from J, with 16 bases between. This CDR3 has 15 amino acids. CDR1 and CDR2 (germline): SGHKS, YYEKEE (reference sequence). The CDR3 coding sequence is TGTGCCAGCAGCTTTGGTCCCGGGGGAGAGGAGACCCAGTACTTC. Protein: CASSFGPGGEETQYF.

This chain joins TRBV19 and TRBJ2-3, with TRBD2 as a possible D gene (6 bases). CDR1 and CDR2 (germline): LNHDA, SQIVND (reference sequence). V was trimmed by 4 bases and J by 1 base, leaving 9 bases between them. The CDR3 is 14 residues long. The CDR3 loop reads CASSTQRGTDTQYF. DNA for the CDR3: TGTGCCAGTAGTACCCAGCGGGGCACAGATACGCAGTATTTT.

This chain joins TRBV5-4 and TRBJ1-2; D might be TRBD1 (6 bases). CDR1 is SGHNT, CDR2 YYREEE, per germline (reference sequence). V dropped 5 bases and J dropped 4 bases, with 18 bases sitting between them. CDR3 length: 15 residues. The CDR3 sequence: CASSPTGSLAYGYTF. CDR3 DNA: TGTGCCAGCAGTCCAACAGGGTCCCTAGCCTATGGCTACACCTTC.

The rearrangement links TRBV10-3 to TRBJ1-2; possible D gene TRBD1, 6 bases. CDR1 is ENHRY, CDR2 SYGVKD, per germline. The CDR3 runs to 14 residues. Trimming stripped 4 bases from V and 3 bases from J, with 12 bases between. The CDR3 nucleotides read TGTGCCATCAGTGCCAGGGGTCTGGACTATGGCTACACCTTC. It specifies CAISARGLDYGYTF.

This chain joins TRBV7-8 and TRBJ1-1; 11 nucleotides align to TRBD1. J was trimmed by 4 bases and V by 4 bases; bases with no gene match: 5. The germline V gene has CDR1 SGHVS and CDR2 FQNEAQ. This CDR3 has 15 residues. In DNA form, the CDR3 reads TGTGCCAGCAGCTCTAGGACAGGGGGCTCCACTGAAGCTTTCTTT. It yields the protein CASSSRTGGSTEAFF. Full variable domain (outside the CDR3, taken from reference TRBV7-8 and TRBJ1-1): GAGVSQSPRYKVAKRGQDVALRCDPISGHVSLFWYQQALGQGPEFLTYFQNEAQLDKSGLPSDRFFAERPEGSVSTLKIQRTQQEDSAVYLCASSSRTGGSTEAFFGQGTRLTVV.

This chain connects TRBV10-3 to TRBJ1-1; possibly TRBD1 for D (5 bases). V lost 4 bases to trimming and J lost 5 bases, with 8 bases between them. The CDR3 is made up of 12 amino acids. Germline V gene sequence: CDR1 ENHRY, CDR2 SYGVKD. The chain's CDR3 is CAISGRDTEAFF. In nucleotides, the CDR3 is TGTGCCATCAGTGGCAGGGATACTGAAGCTTTCTTT.

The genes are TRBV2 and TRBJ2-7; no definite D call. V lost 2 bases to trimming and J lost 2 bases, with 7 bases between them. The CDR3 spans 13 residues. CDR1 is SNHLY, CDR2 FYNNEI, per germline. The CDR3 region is CASSESGTYEQYF. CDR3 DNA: TGTGCCAGCAGTGAATCCGGTACCTACGAGCAGTACTTC.

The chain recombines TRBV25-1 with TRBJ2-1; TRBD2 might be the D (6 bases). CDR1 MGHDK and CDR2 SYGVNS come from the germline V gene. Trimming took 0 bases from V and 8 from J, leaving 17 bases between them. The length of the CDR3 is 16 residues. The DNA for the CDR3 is TGTGCCAGCAGTGAATATTTTAGCGGTAGGGCTCATGAGCAGTTCTTC. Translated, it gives CASSEYFSGRAHEQFF.